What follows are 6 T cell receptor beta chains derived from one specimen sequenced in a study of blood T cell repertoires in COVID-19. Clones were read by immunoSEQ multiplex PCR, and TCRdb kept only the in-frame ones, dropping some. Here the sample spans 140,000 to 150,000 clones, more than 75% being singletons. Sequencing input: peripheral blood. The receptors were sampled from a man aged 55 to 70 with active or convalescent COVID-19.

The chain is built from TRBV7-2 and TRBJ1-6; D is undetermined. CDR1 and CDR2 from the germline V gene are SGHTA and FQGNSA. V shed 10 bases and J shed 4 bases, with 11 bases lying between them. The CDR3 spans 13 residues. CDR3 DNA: TGTGCCACTACGTACGATTATAATTCACCCCTCCACTTT. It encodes CATTYDYNSPLHF.

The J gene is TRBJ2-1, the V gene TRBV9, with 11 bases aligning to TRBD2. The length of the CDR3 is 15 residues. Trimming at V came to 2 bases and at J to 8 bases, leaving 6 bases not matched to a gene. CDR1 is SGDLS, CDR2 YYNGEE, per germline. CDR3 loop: CASSVVAGGPHEQFF. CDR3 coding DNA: TGTGCCAGCAGCGTGGTAGCGGGAGGGCCGCATGAGCAGTTCTTC.

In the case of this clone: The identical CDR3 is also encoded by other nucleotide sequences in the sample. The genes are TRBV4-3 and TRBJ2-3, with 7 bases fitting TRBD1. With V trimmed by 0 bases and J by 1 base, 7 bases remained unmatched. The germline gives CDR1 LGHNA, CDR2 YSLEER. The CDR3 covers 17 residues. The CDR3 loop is CASSQDAVRGRTDTQYF. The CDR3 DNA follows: TGCGCCAGCAGCCAAGACGCTGTTAGGGGGCGCACAGATACGCAGTATTTT.

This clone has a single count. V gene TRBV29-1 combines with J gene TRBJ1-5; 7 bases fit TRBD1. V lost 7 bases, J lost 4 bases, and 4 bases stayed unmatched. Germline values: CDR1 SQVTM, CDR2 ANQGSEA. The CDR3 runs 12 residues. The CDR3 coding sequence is TGCAGCGGCCAGACAGGGAATCAGCCCCAGCATTTT. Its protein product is CSGQTGNQPQHF.

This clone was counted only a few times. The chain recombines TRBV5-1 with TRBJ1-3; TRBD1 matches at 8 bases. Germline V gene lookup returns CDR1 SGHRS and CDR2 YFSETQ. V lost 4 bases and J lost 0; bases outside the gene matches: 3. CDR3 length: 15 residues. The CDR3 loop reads CASSPGTGSGNTIYF. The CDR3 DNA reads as TGCGCCAGCAGCCCGGGGACAGGCTCTGGAAACACCATATATTTT.

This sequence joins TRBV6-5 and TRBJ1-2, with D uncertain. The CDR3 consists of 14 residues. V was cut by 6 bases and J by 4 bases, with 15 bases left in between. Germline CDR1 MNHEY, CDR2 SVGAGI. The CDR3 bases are TGTGCCAGCAGACGTACGGGGAAGATCTATGGCTACACCTTC. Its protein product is CASRRTGKIYGYTF.